These T cell receptor beta chains were read from a single sample in a study of blood T cell repertoires in COVID-19. The data were produced by immunoSEQ multiplex PCR, yet TCRdb's version contains in-frame clones alone and is incomplete. The sample shows 250,000 to 300,000 clones, 81% of them seen only once. Material: peripheral blood. The receptors come from a woman aged 60-75 years with active or convalescent COVID-19. The CDR3 runs from the conserved cysteine through the conserved F or W. D genes are given only for firm matches. The size field is filled for only some rows; it gives once, few, many or a size class.

V	size	D	J	CDR3	DNA
TRBV19	-	TRBD2	TRBJ2-2	CASSIGGSGGLTLTGELFF	TGTGCCAGTAGTATAGGGGGTTCGGGGGGTCTCACCCTCACCGGGGAGCTGTTTTTT
TRBV6-5	-	-	TRBJ1-1	CASSPGFEPEAFF	TGTGCCAGCAGTCCGGGTTTCGAACCTGAAGCTTTCTTT
TRBV2	-	-	TRBJ1-4	CASQISTNEKLFF	TGTGCCAGTCAGATCTCAACTAATGAAAAACTGTTTTTT
TRBV29-1	-	TRBD1	TRBJ2-2	CSVRAGGITGELFF	TGCAGCGTGAGGGCAGGGGGCATTACCGGGGAGCTGTTTTTT
TRBV2	-	-	TRBJ1-1	CASSGREAFF	TGTGCCAGCAGTGGGAGGGAAGCTTTCTTT
TRBV7-7	-	-	TRBJ2-7	CASSPGRGIRGSEQYF	TGTGCCAGCAGCCCTGGGCGGGGCATTCGGGGTAGCGAGCAGTACTTC
TRBV5-6	-	TRBD1	TRBJ1-5	CASSKGQGAIQPQHF	TGTGCCAGCAGCAAGGGACAGGGGGCTATCCAGCCCCAGCATTTT
TRBV5-5	-	-	TRBJ1-5	CASSFSQLVGQPQHF	TGTGCCAGCAGCTTTTCCCAGTTGGTGGGCCAGCCCCAGCATTTT
TRBV5-1	-	TRBD2	TRBJ2-1	CASSLAGTRVHEQFF	TGCGCCAGCAGCTTGGCCGGGACTAGGGTCCATGAGCAGTTCTTC
TRBV10-1	-	-	TRBJ1-6	CASSIQGRNSPLHF	TGCGCCAGCAGCATCCAGGGAAGGAATTCACCCCTCCACTTT
TRBV7-9	-	TRBD1	TRBJ2-5	CASSLGGTGVETQYF	TGTGCCAGCAGCTTAGGGGGGACAGGGGTGGAGACCCAGTACTTC
TRBV4-1	-	TRBD2	TRBJ2-3	CASSQGGRGDTDTQYF	TGCGCCAGCAGCCAGGGAGGGCGGGGTGACACAGATACGCAGTATTTT
TRBV12-5	once	TRBD2	TRBJ2-3	CASGLGLAWDTQYF	TGTGCTAGTGGTTTGGGACTAGCCTGGGATACGCAGTATTTT
TRBV5-4	-	TRBD2	TRBJ2-3	CASSLKGGGPYYTQYF	TGTGCCAGCAGCTTGAAAGGCGGGGGACCTTATTATACGCAGTATTTT
TRBV7-9	-	TRBD2	TRBJ2-7	CASSLGGTIFDYEQYF	TGTGCCAGCAGCTTAGGCGGGACTATTTTCGATTACGAGCAGTACTTC
TRBV5-4	-	-	TRBJ2-7	CASRPSSQGEQYF	TGTGCCAGCAGGCCCAGTTCGCAGGGGGAGCAGTACTTC
TRBV4-2	-	-	TRBJ1-1	CASSQERDTEAFF	TGTGCCAGCAGCCAGGAGAGGGACACTGAAGCTTTCTTT
TRBV3-1/TRBV3-2	-	-	TRBJ2-5	CASSSRGETQYF	TGTGCCAGCAGCTCTAGGGGGGAGACCCAGTACTTC
TRBV11-3	once	-	TRBJ1-4	CASSKGAGPNEKLFF	TGTGCCAGCAGCAAAGGGGCCGGCCCTAATGAAAAACTGTTTTTT
TRBV5-4	-	-	TRBJ2-7	CASSLDGSYEQYF	TGTGCCAGCAGCTTGGACGGGTCCTACGAGCAGTACTTC
TRBV3-1/TRBV3-2	few	-	TRBJ2-1	CASHPGFGGSSYNEQFF	TGTGCCAGCCACCCCGGCTTCGGAGGGAGCTCCTACAATGAGCAGTTCTTC
TRBV6-2/TRBV6-3	-	-	TRBJ2-2	CASSYLRQDGGELFF	TGTGCCAGCAGTTACCTTAGACAGGACGGCGGGGAGCTGTTTTTT
TRBV6-5	-	TRBD1	TRBJ1-4	CASRTGDREYEKLFF	TGTGCCAGCAGAACCGGGGACAGGGAGTATGAAAAACTGTTTTTT
TRBV30	many	-	TRBJ1-6	CAWSPRFDAYNSPLHF	TGTGCCTGGAGTCCGCGCTTTGATGCCTATAATTCACCCCTCCACTTT
TRBV2	-	-	TRBJ1-4	CASRVGGSNEKLFF	TGTGCCAGCAGGGTGGGGGGGTCTAATGAAAAACTGTTTTTT
TRBV7-3	-	-	TRBJ1-6	CASSPQGNSPLHF	TGTGCCAGCAGCCCCCAGGGAAATTCACCCCTCCACTTT
TRBV6-5	-	-	TRBJ1-5	CASTIEPHSNQPQHF	TGTGCCAGCACTATAGAACCGCATAGCAATCAGCCCCAGCATTTT
TRBV29-1	-	TRBD1	TRBJ1-2	CSVDGLRDSLNYGYTF	TGCAGCGTTGATGGGCTCCGGGACAGCCTTAACTATGGCTACACCTTC
TRBV4-3	-	-	TRBJ1-4	CASSQDSGHPLFF	TGCGCCAGCAGCCAAGATTCGGGACACCCATTGTTTTTT
TRBV2	-	TRBD1	TRBJ1-2	CASGDRLRYGYTF	TGTGCCAGTGGGGACAGATTACGCTATGGCTACACCTTC
TRBV10-3	-	TRBD1	TRBJ1-5	CAITIPRQGNQPQHF	TGTGCCATCACGATCCCCAGACAGGGTAATCAGCCCCAGCATTTT
TRBV7-2	-	TRBD1	TRBJ2-1	CASMRGPSYYNEQFF	TGTGCCAGCATGAGGGGGCCCAGTTACTACAATGAGCAGTTCTTC
TRBV11-2	-	-	TRBJ2-5	CASSLVRVPSAQETQYF	TGTGCCAGCAGCTTAGTGCGGGTCCCTAGCGCTCAAGAGACCCAGTACTTC
TRBV11-3	-	-	TRBJ2-5	CASSLGVGGETQYF	TGTGCCAGCAGCTTAGGAGTGGGGGGAGAGACCCAGTACTTC
TRBV3-1/TRBV3-2	-	-	TRBJ2-7	CASSRPTGESSEQYF	TGTGCCAGCAGTCGCCCGACCGGGGAGTCGTCCGAGCAGTACTTC
TRBV18	once	TRBD2	TRBJ2-2	CASSPGTSGNTGELFF	TGTGCCAGCTCACCGGGGACTAGCGGAAACACCGGGGAGCTGTTTTTT
TRBV3-1/TRBV3-2	-	-	TRBJ2-7	CASSRDSSYEQYF	TGTGCCAGCAGCCGCGACAGTTCCTACGAGCAGTACTTC
TRBV7-2	-	-	TRBJ2-3	CASSFASSLTDTQYF	TGTGCCAGCAGCTTTGCTAGCAGCCTCACAGATACGCAGTATTTT
TRBV19	once	TRBD1	TRBJ1-1	CASSITGDIGWNTEAFF	TGTGCCAGTAGTATAACAGGGGATATTGGTTGGAACACTGAAGCTTTCTTT
TRBV4-3	-	-	TRBJ1-2	CASSQEARAQTF	TGCGCCAGCAGCCAAGAAGCCAGGGCTCAGACCTTC
TRBV29-1	once	TRBD2	TRBJ2-3	CSVPWTSPDTQYF	TGCAGCGTCCCCTGGACTAGCCCAGATACGCAGTATTTT
TRBV7-9	-	TRBD1	TRBJ2-7	CASSNGQGYEQYF	TGTGCCAGCAGCAACGGACAGGGATACGAGCAGTACTTC
TRBV30	many	TRBD1	TRBJ2-1	CAWKQGGNEQFF	TGTGCCTGGAAACAGGGGGGCAATGAGCAGTTCTTC
TRBV2	once	TRBD1	TRBJ1-4	CASTKRTGEHEKLFF	TGTGCCAGCACCAAACGGACAGGGGAACATGAAAAACTGTTTTTT
TRBV7-6	-	-	TRBJ1-1	CASSLARQDVGTEAFF	TGTGCCAGCAGCTTAGCCCGACAGGACGTAGGCACTGAAGCTTTCTTT
TRBV24-1	-	-	TRBJ1-2	CATGDSNYGYTF	TGTGCCACCGGAGACAGCAACTATGGCTACACCTTC
TRBV7-9	-	-	TRBJ2-5	CASSLYQKETQYF	TGTGCCAGCAGCTTATACCAGAAAGAGACCCAGTACTTC
TRBV10-3	-	-	TRBJ1-1	CAIGAGARDTEAFF	TGTGCCATCGGGGCAGGGGCGAGGGACACTGAAGCTTTCTTT
TRBV2	-	-	TRBJ1-5	CASSEVGSNQPQHF	TGTGCCAGCAGTGAGGTTGGCAGCAATCAGCCCCAGCATTTT
TRBV5-6	-	-	TRBJ1-1	CASSFSTGVNTEAFF	TGTGCCAGCAGCTTCTCAACAGGTGTGAACACTGAAGCTTTCTTT
TRBV7-2	few	TRBD1	TRBJ1-4	CASSFRGPNEKLFF	TGTGCCAGCAGCTTCAGGGGGCCTAATGAAAAACTGTTTTTT
TRBV28	-	TRBD1	TRBJ2-1	CASSSLDRAVDEQFF	TGTGCCAGCAGTTCCTTGGACAGGGCGGTCGATGAGCAGTTCTTC
TRBV5-5	-	-	TRBJ1-3	CASSLGSTGNTIYF	TGTGCCAGCAGCCTCGGGAGTACTGGAAACACCATATATTTT
TRBV6-5	-	-	TRBJ1-5	CASGGHPGPQHF	TGTGCCAGCGGGGGACATCCGGGGCCCCAGCATTTT
TRBV14	-	-	TRBJ1-1	CASSLPLGQTEAFF	TGTGCCAGCAGCCTCCCCTTGGGGCAGACTGAAGCTTTCTTT
TRBV5-4	once	-	TRBJ1-2	CASSYQGHFYGYTF	TGTGCCAGCAGCTATCAGGGACATTTCTATGGCTACACCTTC
TRBV3-1/TRBV3-2	-	-	TRBJ2-3	CASSQPGSYTQYF	TGTGCCAGCAGCCAACCCGGGAGCTATACGCAGTATTTT